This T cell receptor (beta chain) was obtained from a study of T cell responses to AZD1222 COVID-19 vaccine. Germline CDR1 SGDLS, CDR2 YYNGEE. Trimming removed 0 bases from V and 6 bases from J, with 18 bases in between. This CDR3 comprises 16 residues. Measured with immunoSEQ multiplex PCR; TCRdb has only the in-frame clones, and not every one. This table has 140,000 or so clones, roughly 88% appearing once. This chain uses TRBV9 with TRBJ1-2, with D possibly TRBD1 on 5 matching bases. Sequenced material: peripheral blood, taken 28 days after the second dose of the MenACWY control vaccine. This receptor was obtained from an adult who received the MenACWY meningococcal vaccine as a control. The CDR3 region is CASSVAVGAPEDGYTF. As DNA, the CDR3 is TGTGCCAGCAGCGTAGCGGTCGGGGCCCCGGAGGATGGCTACACCTTC.